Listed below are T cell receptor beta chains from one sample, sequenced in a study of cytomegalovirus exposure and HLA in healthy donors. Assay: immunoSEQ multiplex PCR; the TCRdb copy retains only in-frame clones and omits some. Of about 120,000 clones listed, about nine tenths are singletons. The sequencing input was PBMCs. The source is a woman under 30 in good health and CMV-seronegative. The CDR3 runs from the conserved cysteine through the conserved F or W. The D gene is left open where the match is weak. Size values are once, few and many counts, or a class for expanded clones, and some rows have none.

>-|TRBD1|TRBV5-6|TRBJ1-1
CASSLLQGARGTEAFF
TGTGCCAGCAGCTTGTTACAGGGGGCAAGGGGCACTGAAGCTTTCTTT
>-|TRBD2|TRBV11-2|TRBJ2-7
CASSPIGRAGGEFEQYF
TGTGCCAGCAGCCCCATTGGGCGAGCGGGAGGGGAATTCGAGCAGTACTTC
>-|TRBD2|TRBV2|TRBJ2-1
CASRAGTSGLNEQFF
TGTGCCAGCAGAGCCGGGACTAGCGGCTTGAATGAGCAGTTCTTC
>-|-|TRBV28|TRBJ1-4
CASSYRSGANEKLFF
TGTGCCAGCAGTTACAGGTCTGGAGCTAATGAAAAACTGTTTTTT
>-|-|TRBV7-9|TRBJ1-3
CASSPRSPYTIYF
TGTGCCAGCAGCCCCCGTAGTCCGTACACCATATATTTT
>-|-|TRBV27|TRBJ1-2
CASSLTGGHYGYTF
TGTGCCAGCAGTTTAACAGGCGGTCACTATGGCTACACCTTC
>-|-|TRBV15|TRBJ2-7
CATSGQKYEQYF
TGTGCCACCAGCGGACAGAAGTACGAGCAGTACTTC
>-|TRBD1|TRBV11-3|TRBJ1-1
CASSLLLGQGASPEAFF
TGTGCCAGCAGCTTATTACTGGGGCAGGGGGCTTCTCCTGAAGCTTTCTTT
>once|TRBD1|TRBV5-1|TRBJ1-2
CASSKETGGTYGYTF
TGCGCCAGCAGCAAAGAAACAGGGGGCACCTATGGCTACACCTTC
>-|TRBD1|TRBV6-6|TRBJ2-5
CASSDRAGDQETQYF
TGTGCCAGCAGTGACAGGGCTGGGGACCAAGAGACCCAGTACTTC
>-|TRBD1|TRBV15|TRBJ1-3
CATSGGTAGSGNTIYF
TGTGCCACCAGCGGGGGGACAGCCGGCTCTGGAAACACCATATATTTT
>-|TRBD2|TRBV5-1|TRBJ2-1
CASSLGLAGVEQFF
TGCGCCAGCAGCCTGGGACTAGCGGGAGTTGAGCAGTTCTTC
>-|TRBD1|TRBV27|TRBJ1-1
CASTRDRNMNTEAFF
TGTGCCAGTACCCGGGACAGAAATATGAACACTGAAGCTTTCTTT
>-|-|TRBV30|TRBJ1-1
CAWSPGLSTEAFF
TGTGCCTGGAGTCCAGGGTTGAGCACTGAAGCTTTCTTT
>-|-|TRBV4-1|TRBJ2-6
CASSLAGSGANVLTF
TGCGCCAGCAGCCTGGCAGGCTCTGGGGCCAACGTCCTGACTTTC
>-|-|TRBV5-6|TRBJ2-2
CASSRGAHRTGELFF
TGTGCCAGCAGCCGGGGGGCACATCGCACCGGGGAGCTGTTTTTT
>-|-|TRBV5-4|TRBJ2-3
CASSFARGFTDTQYF
TGTGCCAGCAGCTTTGCACGGGGATTCACAGATACGCAGTATTTT
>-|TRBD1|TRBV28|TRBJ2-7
CASHLSKGALSYEQYF
TGTGCCAGCCACCTAAGTAAGGGGGCGCTTTCCTACGAGCAGTACTTC
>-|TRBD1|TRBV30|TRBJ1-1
CAWSRPTGGDMNTEAFF
TGTGCCTGGAGTAGACCGACAGGGGGGGACATGAACACTGAAGCTTTCTTT
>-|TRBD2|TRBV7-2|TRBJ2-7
CASSLGLAISYEQYF
TGTGCCAGCAGTCTCGGACTAGCGATTTCCTACGAGCAGTACTTC
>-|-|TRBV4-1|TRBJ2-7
CASSQGVRGYEQYF
TGCGCCAGCAGCCAAGGGGTTCGGGGATACGAGCAGTACTTC
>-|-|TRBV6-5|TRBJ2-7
CASSLGSGYEQYF
TGTGCCAGCAGTCTCGGTTCGGGCTACGAGCAGTACTTC
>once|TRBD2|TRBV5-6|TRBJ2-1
CASSPGTSGYNEQFF
TGTGCCAGCAGCCCCGGGACTAGCGGATACAATGAGCAGTTCTTC
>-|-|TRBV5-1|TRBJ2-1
CASSLALDNEQFF
TGCGCCAGCAGTTTGGCACTAGACAATGAGCAGTTCTTC
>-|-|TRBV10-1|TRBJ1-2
CASNYRDKQGRGYTF
TGCGCCAGCAACTACAGAGATAAACAGGGTCGCGGCTACACCTTC
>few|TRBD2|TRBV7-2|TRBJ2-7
CASSYGLAGSSYEQYF
TGTGCCAGCAGCTATGGACTAGCGGGGTCCTCCTACGAGCAGTACTTC
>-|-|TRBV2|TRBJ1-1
CASSETGSWAFF
TGTGCCAGCAGCGAGACAGGTAGTTGGGCTTTCTTT
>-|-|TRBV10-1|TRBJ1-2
CASSVTGTYGYTF
TGCGCCAGCAGTGTTACAGGGACCTATGGCTACACCTTC
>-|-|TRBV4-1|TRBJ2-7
CASSQAVTVAYEQYF
TGCGCCAGCAGCCAAGCGGTCACAGTAGCCTACGAGCAGTACTTC
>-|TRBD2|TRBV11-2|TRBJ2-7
CASSLDKIKASGRSTYEQYF
TGTGCCAGCAGCTTAGATAAAATCAAGGCTAGCGGGAGATCCACCTACGAGCAGTACTTC